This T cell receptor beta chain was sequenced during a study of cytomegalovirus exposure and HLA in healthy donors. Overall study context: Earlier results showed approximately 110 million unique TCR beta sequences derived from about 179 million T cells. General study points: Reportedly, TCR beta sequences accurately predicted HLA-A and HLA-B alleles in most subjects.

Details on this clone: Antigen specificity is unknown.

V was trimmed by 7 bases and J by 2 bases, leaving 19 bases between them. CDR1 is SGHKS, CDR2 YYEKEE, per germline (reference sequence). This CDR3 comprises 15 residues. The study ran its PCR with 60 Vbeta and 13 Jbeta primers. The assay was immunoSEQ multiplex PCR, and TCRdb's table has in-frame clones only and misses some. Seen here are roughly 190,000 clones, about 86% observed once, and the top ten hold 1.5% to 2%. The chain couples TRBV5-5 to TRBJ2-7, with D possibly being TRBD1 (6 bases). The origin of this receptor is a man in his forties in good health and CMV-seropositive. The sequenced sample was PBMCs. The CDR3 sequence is CASHSGAGSTYEQYF. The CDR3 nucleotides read TGTGCCAGCCACTCAGGGGCAGGTTCGACCTACGAGCAGTACTTC. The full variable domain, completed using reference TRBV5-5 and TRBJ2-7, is DAGVTQSPTHLIKTRGQQVTLRCSPISGHKSVSWYQQVLGQGPQFIFQYYEKEERGRGNFPDRFSARQFPNYSSELNVNALLLGDSALYLCASHSGAGSTYEQYFGPGTRLTVT.